This T cell receptor (beta chain) was found in a study of early stage breast cancer tumors. V was pared by 7 bases and J by 0 bases, with 8 bases of the junction left unmatched. The CDR3 contains 15 residues. The V gene's germline CDR1 is MNHNS and CDR2 SASEGT. Clones were read by immunoSEQ multiplex PCR, and TCRdb kept only the in-frame ones, dropping some. The sample lists some 58,000 clones, 70% to 80% occurring once. This clonotype originated in a person in their thirties with breast cancer. This rearrangement joins TRBV6-1 to TRBJ2-7; 8 nucleotides agree with TRBD2. Sequencing was done on a sample of blood. CDR3 coding DNA: TGTGCCAGCACCCAGCGGGAGCGATTCTCCTACGAGCAGTACTTC. This sequence encodes CASTQRERFSYEQYF.